These 8 T cell receptor beta chains originate from one sample sequenced in a study of blood T cell repertoires in COVID-19. Measured with immunoSEQ multiplex PCR; TCRdb has only the in-frame clones, and not every one. The table records 85,000 to 90,000 clones, roughly 86% of them present only once. The sequenced sample was peripheral blood. The receptor set was obtained from a woman older than 75 with acute or convalescent COVID-19.

V gene TRBV3-1 (or the pseudogene TRBV3-2) combines with J gene TRBJ2-7; TRBD2 matches 8 bases. Germline-derived CDR1 and CDR2 are LGHDT and YNNKEL (reference sequence). V shed 0 bases, J shed 3 bases, and the junction held 4 bases outside the gene matches. There are 15 residues in the CDR3. The CDR3 DNA reads as TGTGCCAGCAGCCAAGATAGCGGGGTCGGCTACGAGCAGTACTTC. Protein sequence: CASSQDSGVGYEQYF.

This clone was seen only once. The rearrangement links TRBV14 to TRBJ1-2; 8 bases are a match to TRBD1. Looked up from germline, CDR1 is SGHDN and CDR2 is FVKESK. There are 14 residues in the CDR3. V was pared by 1 base and J by 7 bases, with 5 bases of the junction left unmatched. The CDR3, as DNA: TGTGCCAGCAGCCAAGCCCAGGGGGCCGGTGGCTACACCTTC. Protein sequence: CASSQAQGAGGYTF. Together with reference TRBV14 and TRBJ1-2, the CDR3 gives the full variable domain: EAGVTQFPSHSVIEKGQTVTLRCDPISGHDNLYWYRRVMGKEIKFLLHFVKESKQDESGMPNNRFLAERTGGTYSTLKVQPAELEDSGVYFCASSQAQGAGGYTFGSGTRLTVV.

The rearrangement joins TRBV11-3 to TRBJ2-1; D gene ambiguous. CDR1 is SGHNT and CDR2 is YENEEA in the germline V gene. The V end lost 0 bases, the J end lost 9 bases, and 9 bases lay between the germline ends. The CDR3 runs 13 residues. CDR3: CASSLEIASEQFF. CDR3 nucleotide sequence: TGTGCCAGCAGCTTAGAAATAGCCAGTGAGCAGTTCTTC. Supplemented by reference TRBV11-3 and TRBJ2-1, the full variable domain reads EAGVVQSPRYKIIEKKQPVAFWCNPISGHNTLYWYLQNLGQGPELLIRYENEEAVDDSQLPKDRFSAERLKGVDSTLKIQPAELGDSAVYLCASSLEIASEQFFGPGTRLTVL.

This clone appeared a few times. V is TRBV28 and J is TRBJ1-2, with a tentative D call TRBD1 (6 bases). Germline CDR1 MDHEN, CDR2 SYDVKM. This CDR3 comprises 13 residues. With 5 bases removed from V and 7 bases from J, the gap between germline ends came to 14 bases. CDR3 DNA: TGTGCCAGCAGTCTTATGTTAGGGGGTGGCTACACCTTC. It translates to CASSLMLGGGYTF.

This chain connects TRBV5-1 to TRBJ2-7; TRBD2 matches 8 bases. CDR3 length equals 15 residues. Germline CDR1 reads SGHRS; CDR2 reads YFSETQ. Losses at the gene ends were 4 bases for V and 3 bases for J; bases not matched to a gene: 9. In DNA form, the CDR3 reads TGCGCCAGCAGCCTTAGCGGGACTGACGACTACGAGCAGTACTTC. It encodes CASSLSGTDDYEQYF.

The genes are TRBV7-3 and TRBJ2-2; 12 nucleotides align to TRBD2. Germline CDR1 reads SGHTA; CDR2 reads FQGTGA. This CDR3 contains 16 residues. V lost 0 bases to trimming and J lost 6 bases; unmatched junction nucleotides: 2. CDR3: CASSLTPSGGAGELFF. The CDR3 DNA reads as TGTGCCAGCAGCTTAACCCCTAGCGGGGGGGCCGGGGAGCTGTTTTTT.

The J gene is TRBJ2-7, the V gene TRBV7-3; 12 nucleotides line up with TRBD1. Germline lookup yields CDR1 SGHTA and CDR2 FQGTGA. V gave up 5 bases and J gave up 7 bases; unmatched junction bases: 9. CDR3 length: 15 residues. The CDR3 protein is CASSLTGQGAVEQYF. The CDR3 DNA is TGTGCCAGCAGCCTCACGGGACAGGGGGCAGTTGAGCAGTACTTC.

The rearrangement links TRBV7-2 to TRBJ1-1, with TRBD1 matching over 7 bases. There are 11 residues in the CDR3. CDR1 and CDR2 from the germline V gene are SGHTA and FQGNSA. V lost 4 bases, J lost 9 bases, and 2 bases stayed unmatched. CDR3 amino acids: CASSSGGKAFF. CDR3 nucleotides: TGTGCCAGCAGCTCAGGGGGGAAAGCTTTCTTT.